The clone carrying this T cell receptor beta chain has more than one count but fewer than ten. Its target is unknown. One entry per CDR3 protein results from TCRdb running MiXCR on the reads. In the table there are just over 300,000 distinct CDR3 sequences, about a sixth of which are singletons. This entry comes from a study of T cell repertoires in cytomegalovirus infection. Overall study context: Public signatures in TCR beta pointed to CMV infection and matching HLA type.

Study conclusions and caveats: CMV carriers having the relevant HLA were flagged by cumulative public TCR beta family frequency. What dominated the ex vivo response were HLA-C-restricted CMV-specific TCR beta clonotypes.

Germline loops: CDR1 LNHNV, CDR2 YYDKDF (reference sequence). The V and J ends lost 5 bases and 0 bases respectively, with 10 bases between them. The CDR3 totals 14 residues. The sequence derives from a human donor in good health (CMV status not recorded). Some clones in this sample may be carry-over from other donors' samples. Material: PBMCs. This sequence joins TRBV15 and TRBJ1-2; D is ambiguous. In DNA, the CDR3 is TGTGCCACCAGCCTACGGGGAGCTAACTATGGCTACACCTTC. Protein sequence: CATSLRGANYGYTF.